This T cell receptor beta chain was obtained from a study of human T cells and chemical hapten exposure. About the study: The patient population, which was mostly female, had alopecia areata, totalis or universalis. Yields of TCR per sample differed, chiefly owing to small differences in pooled library volume. General study findings and limits: Controls formed significantly fewer large CDR3 similarity clusters than expanded TCRs did.

The study used a library that attached unique molecular identifiers to individual cDNA molecules. TCRdb reanalysed the RACE reads using MiXCR and keeps one entry per CDR3 protein. The table has tens of thousands of distinct CDR3 sequences, approximately 9.9% seen once. Time point indicated: pre-sensitization, week 0. Described treatment: therapeutic diphenylcyclopropenone sensitization with weekly scalp DPC. This clonotype was detected ten times or more. Its antigen is currently unknown. This TCR was recovered from a woman aged 45 to 65 with alopecia areata. Some clones in this sample may be carry-over from other donors' samples. This material consisted of whole blood, taken in connection with sensitization to the hapten diphenylcyclopropenone (DPC).

The CDR3 region has the DNA TGCAGCGTTGAAGTACCGGGACACCCCTACGAGCAGTACTTC. Its protein is CSVEVPGHPYEQYF. The V gene is TRBV29-1, the J gene TRBJ2-7, with D possibly TRBD1 on 6 matching bases. The CDR3 loop spans 14 amino acids. CDR1 SQVTM and CDR2 ANQGSEA come from the germline V gene. Trimming took off 1 base at V and 2 bases at J, with 12 bases between the two ends.